The next 17 T cell receptor beta chains were all read from a single sample in a study of identical twins. TCRdb reprocessed the 5' RACE reads via MiXCR and lists one record per CDR3 protein. The table has roughly 690,000 distinct CDR3 sequences, around 20% seen once. These same records also appear under a second study, on T cells expressing NK-cell markers.

The sequenced sample consisted of PBMCs. The receptor set was obtained from a woman between 18 and 29 years old in good health.

The J gene is TRBJ2-7, the V gene TRBV7-9, with 8 positions matching TRBD2. Germline CDR1 is SEHNR and CDR2 is FQNEAQ (reference sequence). Unmatched junction bases numbered 9, after V lost 2 bases and J lost 3 bases. The CDR3 loop spans 16 amino acids. The CDR3 protein is CASSLSGLGLVYEQYF. For the CDR3, the DNA is TGTGCCAGCAGCTTATCGGGGCTGGGACTAGTCTACGAGCAGTACTTC.

The chain is built from TRBV20-1 and TRBJ2-1; no definite D call. The CDR3 is 13 residues long. Germline CDR1 DFQATT, CDR2 SNEGSKA (reference sequence). Trimming cost V 3 bases and J 0 bases, with 6 bases left between them. The DNA of the CDR3 is TGCAGTGCTAGTCCCCCCTCCTACAATGAGCAGTTCTTC. It specifies CSASPPSYNEQFF.

The sample holds a few counts of this clonotype. The CDR3 protein is CASSSGQTLYEQYF. The CDR3 DNA sequence: TGTGCCAGCAGTTCCGGCCAGACCCTCTACGAGCAGTACTTC. This chain uses TRBV27 with TRBJ2-7; no reliable D call. The V gene's germline CDR1 is MNHEY and CDR2 SMNVEV (reference sequence). CDR3 length equals 14 residues. V was clipped by 4 bases and J by 3 bases, with 13 bases between them.

V and J are TRBV12-3 or TRBV12-4 and TRBJ2-7; D is tentatively TRBD1 or TRBD2 (5 bases each). Trimming pared 0 bases from V and 6 bases from J, leaving 15 bases between. CDR3 length: 15 residues. The CDR3 loop reads CASSLAGTLGSEQYF. In nucleotides, the CDR3 is TGTGCCAGCAGTTTAGCGGGGACCCTCGGGTCCGAGCAGTACTTC.

The J gene is TRBJ2-3, the V gene TRBV20-1; perhaps TRBD2 as D (5 bases). Trimming stripped 7 bases from V and 5 bases from J, with 22 bases between. Per the germline V gene, CDR1 is DFQATT and CDR2 is SNEGSKA (reference sequence). This CDR3 comprises 15 residues. The CDR3 reads CSVTRPSGSGDTQYF. CDR3 DNA: TGCAGTGTTACTCGACCGAGCGGTTCGGGAGATACGCAGTATTTT.

The table lists this clonotype with a few counts. The chain uses TRBV7-9 and TRBJ1-2; no clear D. This CDR3 spans 13 amino acids. Per the germline V gene, CDR1 is SEHNR and CDR2 is FQNEAQ (reference sequence). V was shortened by 7 bases and J by 4 bases, with 13 bases between the two germline ends. The chain's CDR3 is CASIKGGSYGYTF. In DNA, the CDR3 is TGTGCCAGCATCAAAGGCGGGAGCTATGGCTACACCTTC.

This clonotype was detected ten times or more. This chain connects TRBV9 to TRBJ2-1; D remains ambiguous. The germline V and J ends were trimmed by 1 base and 4 bases, with 6 bases remaining between them. Germline V gene sequence: CDR1 SGDLS, CDR2 YYNGEE. The CDR3 has 13 amino acids. This CDR3 reads CASSVTPYNEQFF. The CDR3 DNA follows: TGTGCCAGCAGCGTAACCCCGTACAATGAGCAGTTCTTC.

In its sample, this clonotype was seen a few times. The chain has TRBV9 and TRBJ2-7; tentative D call: TRBD2 (6 bases). With 3 bases removed from V and 5 bases from J, the gap between germline ends came to 15 bases. The germline V gene has CDR1 SGDLS and CDR2 YYNGEE. The CDR3 is made up of 14 amino acids. The chain's CDR3 is CASSAQPTSHEQYF. The CDR3 DNA is TGTGCCAGCAGCGCCCAGCCGACTAGTCACGAGCAGTACTTC.

Only a few counts were recorded for this clonotype. V usage is TRBV12-3 or TRBV12-4 and J usage is TRBJ2-2; D call uncertain. Deletions cut 7 bases from V and 3 bases from J, with 12 bases between. The CDR3 spans 14 residues. CDR3 loop: CASIARPDTGELFF. The CDR3, as DNA: TGTGCCAGCATCGCCAGGCCGGACACCGGGGAGCTGTTTTTT.

The chain combines TRBV29-1 with TRBJ2-3, with a possible D match to TRBD1 (5 bases). The CDR3 contains 13 residues. V lost 4 bases to trimming and J lost 2 bases, with 10 bases between them. CDR1 and CDR2 from the germline V gene are SQVTM and ANQGSEA. The CDR3 reads CSVAQGTTDTQYF. In DNA, the CDR3 is TGCAGCGTTGCGCAGGGAACCACAGATACGCAGTATTTT.

The chain's CDR3 is CASSQPGLAGVNEQFF. CDR3 DNA sequence: TGCGCCAGCAGCCAACCGGGACTAGCGGGAGTGAATGAGCAGTTCTTC. The chain has TRBV4-3 and TRBJ2-1; 14 bases are a match to TRBD2. CDR3 length: 16 residues. The germline CDR1 and CDR2 sequences are LGHNA and YSLEER. The trim removed 2 bases at V and 7 bases at J, leaving 4 bases unmatched.

This clonotype was detected only a few times. The chain combines TRBV29-1 with TRBJ2-7; D is uncertain. In germline, CDR1 is SQVTM, CDR2 ANQGSEA. This CDR3 is built from 13 residues. Trimming removed 6 bases from V and 2 bases from J, with 14 bases in between. The CDR3 DNA follows: TGCAGCGTAAAAACGCCGTCTGCCTACGAGCAGTACTTC. It codes for CSVKTPSAYEQYF.

This clonotype has only a few counts. The rearrangement uses TRBV9 and TRBJ2-1; perhaps TRBD2 as D (6 bases). Trimming shortened V by 4 bases and J by 6 bases, and 14 bases separated the two germline ends. Germline loops: CDR1 SGDLS, CDR2 YYNGEE. The CDR3 loop spans 14 amino acids. In nucleotides, the CDR3 is TGTGCCAGCAGCAGCGGGTCTTGGCCCAATGAGCAGTTCTTC. Translated, it gives CASSSGSWPNEQFF.

The CDR3 DNA is TGCAGTGCTCGACTATTCCAAGAGACCCAGTACTTC. Residues: CSARLFQETQYF. J is TRBJ2-5 and V is TRBV20-1; D is perhaps TRBD2 (5 bases). V lost 5 bases, J lost 1 base, and 8 bases lay in between. From germline, CDR1 is DFQATT and CDR2 SNEGSKA (reference sequence). The CDR3 loop spans 12 amino acids.

This clonotype was seen repeatedly, ten times or more. J is TRBJ2-1 and V is TRBV29-1; the D is unclear. CDR3 size: 12 residues. Germline values: CDR1 SQVTM, CDR2 ANQGSEA. The V gene lost 0 bases and the J gene lost 7 bases, with 7 bases spanning the gap. CDR3 DNA: TGCAGCGTTGAAGATCAAGGGAATGAGCAGTTCTTC. Protein product: CSVEDQGNEQFF.

This clonotype was picked up a small number of times. This chain joins TRBV27 and TRBJ2-2; D ambiguous. CDR1 MNHEY and CDR2 SMNVEV come from the germline V gene (reference sequence). The CDR3 has 15 amino acids. Trimming took off 4 bases at V and 2 bases at J, with 11 bases between the two ends. Here the CDR3 reads CASSWRGTNTGELFF. The CDR3 bases are TGTGCCAGCAGTTGGCGCGGAACCAACACCGGGGAGCTGTTTTTT.

V gene TRBV29-1 combines with J gene TRBJ1-2, with a possible D match to TRBD1 (6 bases). The germline V and J ends were trimmed by 7 bases and 4 bases, with 22 bases remaining between them. This CDR3 has 15 amino acids. Germline V gene sequence: CDR1 SQVTM, CDR2 ANQGSEA. The CDR3 loop is CSGETGTRGTYGYTF. DNA for the CDR3: TGCAGCGGAGAGACCGGGACACGCGGGACCTATGGCTACACCTTC.